This record covers a single T cell receptor (beta chain). This clonotype has ten or more counts. This receptor's antigen is unknown. Base quality data are lacking; no much larger clone is found one base away. The record originates from a study of glioma-infiltrating T cells (dated by TCRdb to the mid-2010s). Turning to the overall study: The study sequenced TCR alpha- and beta-chain repertoires from glioma tissue, from non-neoplastic brain tissue and from matched peripheral blood mononuclear cells. Each tissue-infiltrating repertoire was compared with the same patient's peripheral blood repertoire to measure divergence between tissue and blood T-cell populations. The paired cohort was made up of three low-grade glioma patients, under ten primary glioblastoma patients and three non-glioma patients who contributed non-neoplastic brain tissue. The paper as a whole reports these results and caveats: Group comparisons rested on small numbers: three non-neoplastic, three low-grade glioma and fewer than ten glioblastoma patients. Very few CDR3 sequences were found to be shared between tissue and blood, and this scarcity was attributed to high CDR3 diversity and limited sampling. VJ-independent divergence between tissue and blood was lower than expected in non-neoplastic patients but higher than expected in all gliomas, particularly low-grade gliomas.

TCR alpha and beta CDR3 regions were amplified with the iRepertoire nested amplicon-rescue multiplex PCR (arm-PCR) platform from RNA. The input for one-step reverse transcription and amplification was about 85-450 ng of tissue mRNA or PBMC total RNA. Following bead purification, Illumina adapters were added through a secondary multiplex PCR, and the libraries were then gel-purified between 200 and 400 bp. Internal 6-nucleotide barcodes were carried by the libraries and were used for demultiplexing. The libraries were sequenced on an Illumina MiSeq using 2x220 or 2x250 nucleotide paired-end reads. Processing in the source paper ran as follows. Paired reads were merged with FLASH 1.2.11 and aligned to the GRCh37 human genome with BWA-MEM before extracting TRA and TRB reads. For V and J assignment, an IMGT-derived reference of cassette sequences and CDR3 motifs that included pseudogenes was used. Reads were translated in three frames, and productive CDR3s were defined by a C…FGXG motif without stop codons. A clonotype was defined as a unique combination of a V-J cassette pair and a CDR3 amino acid sequence. Reads were filtered by Hamming distance, with the threshold set by the sequence error rate of each sample in mapped regions. The public sequencing data were trimmed at Q25 with fastp and processed into clonotypes with MiXCR by TCRdb, which kept only in-frame beta chains. Each CDR3 protein gets just one entry, which takes the most common genes and DNA from the rows behind it. The V and J calls and clone size come from TCRdb's table, not from the authors' own analysis. The sample profile shows under 150,000 distinct CDR3 sequences; more than 20% of them were found once. 25% to 30% of the sample is held by the ten biggest clonotypes.

Via the germline V gene (reference sequence), CDR1 is DFQATT and CDR2 SNEGSKA. Trimming at the junction amounts to 6 bases on V and 3 bases on J, and the germline ends lie 23 bases apart. Reading from cysteine to phenylalanine, the CDR3 counts 16 amino acids. The only DNA kept is the CDR3, 48 bases in frame from the first base. Sequenced: glioma tissue, nonneoplastic brain tissue, or PBMCs (not recorded which). The chain is assembled from TRBV20-1 and TRBJ1-2; the D gene is perhaps TRBD1, from 6 matching bases. This TCR was sampled from a human donor with low-grade glioma or glioblastoma, undergoing nonglioma brain surgery, or in good health (not recorded which). The CDR3 protein: CSAPSLGTGMYYGYTF. Read as DNA, the sequence is TGCAGTGCGCCATCCCTGGGAACAGGGATGTACTATGGCTACACCTTC.